Listed here is a single T cell receptor (beta chain). What it binds is not known. The sample is drawn from a study of post-analysis software for immune sequencing data. The wider study: Both relapsing-remitting and secondary progressive multiple sclerosis featured among the disease courses, as did progressive-relapsing multiple sclerosis.

The TCR beta cDNA libraries carried unique molecular identifiers. Between roughly 1 and 10 million T cells gave rise to roughly 0.5 million cDNA molecules. Using its own MiXCR run on the PCR reads, TCRdb lists one record per CDR3 protein. The sample includes some 890,000 distinct CDR3 sequences, roughly 58% of them seen just once. Points from the study as a whole: With TRBV5-6, TRBV5-1 and TRBV20-1 included, about 5 TRBV segments were more frequent in patients than in controls. Multiple sclerosis patients had significantly lower normalized Chao1 diversity than controls. Samples prepared in the same batch strongly co-clustered by F measure.

The V end was cut by 2 bases, the J end by 5 bases, with 14 bases between. Germline loops: CDR1 SGHRS, CDR2 YFSETQ. The CDR3 spans 14 residues. This sequence was found in a girl between 5 and 17 years old with multiple sclerosis. Specimen: blood. V usage is TRBV5-1 and J usage is TRBJ2-7; D remains ambiguous. The CDR3 DNA reads TGCGCCAGCAGCTTCGGGCAGACGGTGGACGAGCAGTACTTC. It codes for CASSFGQTVDEQYF.